In its sample, the clone carrying this T cell receptor beta chain was seen once. These data come from a study of T cell changes during pregnancy in multiple sclerosis. Germline V lookup: CDR1 MNHNS, CDR2 SASEGT. The CDR3 covers 12 residues. J lost 11 bases, V lost 4 bases, and 6 bases had no gene match. Using immunoSEQ multiplex PCR, the repertoire was profiled, and TCRdb retains in-frame clones only, with some absent. The table records 100,000 or so clones, approximately 90% of them present only once. V is TRBV6-1 and J is TRBJ1-1, with 8 bases identical to TRBD1. The receptor comes from a female donor with multiple sclerosis, enrolled in a pregnancy study. Sample: peripheral blood, taken in the second trimester of pregnancy. The CDR3 nucleotides read TGTGCCAGCAGTGTGAGGACAGGGCGGGCTTTCTTT. Translated: CASSVRTGRAFF.